Detailed here is one TCR beta chain. Its target is unknown. This sample's time point: cycle 4 day 1 (C4D1), after more than 5 weeks of nivolumab. All patients experienced relapse after autologous stem cell transplantation, and brentuximab vedotin exposure was variable. This entry belongs to a study of PD-1 blockade in classical Hodgkin lymphoma. General study results and limits: Baseline diversity in complete responders resembled that of newly diagnosed patients. The study reported lower baseline TCR diversity in newly diagnosed patients than in healthy donors. CD4+ TCR diversity rose significantly by C4D1, and CD8+ TCR diversity did not.

The CDR3 runs to 13 residues. The V end was cut by 1 base, the J end by 3 bases, with 7 bases between. The germline V gene has CDR1 SGHVS and CDR2 FQNEAQ. Some clones are missing from TCRdb's copy, which holds only in-frame ones; the method was immunoSEQ multiplex PCR. The repertoire includes approximately 65,000 clones, 75% to 95% of them detected once, and 10% to 13% sits in the top ten. The input for sequencing was peripheral blood mononuclear cells (PBMCs), taken before the fourth cycle of nivolumab. The rearrangement links TRBV7-8 to TRBJ2-7; D perhaps matches TRBD2 (5 bases). This clonotype originated in a human donor with classical Hodgkin lymphoma. CDR3 region: CASSLVGVYEQYF. The CDR3 DNA reads as TGTGCCAGCAGCTTAGTCGGGGTCTACGAGCAGTACTTC.